This T cell receptor (beta chain) is drawn from a study of T cell changes during pregnancy in multiple sclerosis. Method: immunoSEQ multiplex PCR; TCRdb's copy keeps in-frame clones and lacks some. Of 46,000 or so clones detected, under 90% appear once; the ten largest clones hold approximately 5%. Germline CDR1 and CDR2: ENHRY and SYGVKD. Trimming took off 0 bases at V and 4 bases at J, with 12 bases between the two ends. CDR3 length equals 16 residues. V usage is TRBV10-3 and J usage is TRBJ2-2; D uncertain. The source of this sequence is a female donor in good health, enrolled as a control in a pregnancy study. Sequencing was performed on peripheral blood, taken in the second trimester of pregnancy. The CDR3 nucleotides are TGTGCCATCAGTGAGTCGCCTAGTAGAACCACCGGGGAGCTGTTTTTT. Translation: CAISESPSRTTGELFF.